This T cell receptor beta chain comes out of a study of blood T cell repertoires in COVID-19 (dated by TCRdb to 2020 to 2021). Some background on the complete study: Collaborator samples came from the United States, Italy and Spain and covered acute and convalescent phases of COVID-19. The sample metadata nearly always contained a de-identified subject ID, COVID-19 status, age in years and sex. Where HLA class I and class II types were available, the types were taken from metadata supplied by the sample provider, not from assay-based typing. The material from the prospective study consisted of cDNA or gDNA derived from T cells, B-cell-depleted T cells, or PBMCs. The repertoires were released in a freely available public database meant as a resource for research on the immune response to SARS-CoV-2. The samples were drawn from two sources: the first 160 participants of the ongoing ImmuneRACE study, and 950 to 1,500 subjects contributed by 6 global collaborators. Deeply sampled blood TCRbeta repertoires from subjects exposed to, actively infected with, or recovered from COVID-19 were included in the dataset. The investigation overall reported the following: The amount of clinical and demographic metadata varied by source and participant and was provided uncurated.

Whole blood was collected in K2EDTA tubes by collaborating institutions according to the institutions' own protocols. For TCRbeta analysis, collaborators shipped samples in one of three forms: frozen whole blood, isolated PBMCs, or DNA extracted from either of those sample types. TCRbeta CDR3 regions were amplified from genomic DNA using the immunoSEQ Assay, a bias-controlled multiplex PCR. As for the authors' bioinformatics: Nucleated cell counts per sample were estimated from amplification of reference gene primers within the assay. To quantify the absolute abundance of each unique TCRbeta CDR3 rearrangement, sequence reads were collapsed and filtered. For each sample, productive Simpson clonality was calculated as the square root of Simpson's diversity index over productive rearrangements. What TCRdb holds here is the immuneACCESS table cut down to in-frame rearrangements. Part of the clones is not present; checked against another copy, under half of the missing clones reflect an unresolved V gene, and the others are unexplained. V, J and clone size are those of that table, while D and trimming were read from the DNA. A total of 150,000 to 200,000 clones appear in this sample, 78% of them only once. The ten largest clones add up to roughly 13% of the sample.

On this clone: It has no known antigen specificity. No base-level quality is on record; no much larger clone is a single base apart.

V drops 6 bases and J drops 0 bases, leaving 12 bases in between. Counted from cysteine to phenylalanine, this CDR3 has 15 amino acids. Solely the CDR3 DNA is kept, with 45 bases framed from the first base. CDR1 LGHNT and CDR2 FRNRAP are derived from the germline V gene. The chain is encoded by TRBV12-5 joined to TRBJ2-1; tentative D gene TRBD2, with 6 bases matching. Sequencing input: peripheral blood. The TCR was taken from an elderly woman with acute or convalescent COVID-19. The DNA reads as follows: TGTGCTAGTGGAGTTAGCGGCCCCTCCTACAATGAGCAGTTCTTC. Its product reads: CASGVSGPSYNEQFF.